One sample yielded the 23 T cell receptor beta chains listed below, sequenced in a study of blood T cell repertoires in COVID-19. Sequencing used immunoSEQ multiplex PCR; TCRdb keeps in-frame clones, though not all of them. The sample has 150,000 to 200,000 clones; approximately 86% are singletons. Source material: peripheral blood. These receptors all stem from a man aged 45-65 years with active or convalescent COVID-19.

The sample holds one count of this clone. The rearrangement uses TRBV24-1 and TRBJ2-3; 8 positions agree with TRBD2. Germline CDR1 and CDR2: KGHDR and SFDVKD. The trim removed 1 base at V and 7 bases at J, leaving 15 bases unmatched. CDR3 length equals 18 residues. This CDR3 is CATSDFQIKSGSKNTQYF. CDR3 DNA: TGTGCCACCAGTGATTTCCAGATTAAGAGCGGGAGTAAGAATACGCAGTATTTT.

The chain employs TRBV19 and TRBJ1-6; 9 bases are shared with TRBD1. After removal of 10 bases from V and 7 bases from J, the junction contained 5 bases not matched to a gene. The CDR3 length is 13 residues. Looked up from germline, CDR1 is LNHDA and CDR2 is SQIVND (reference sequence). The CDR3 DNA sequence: TGTGCCACCAACGACAGGGGGAATTCACCCCTCCACTTT. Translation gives CATNDRGNSPLHF.

Written as DNA, the CDR3 is TGCAGCCCACAGAGGGCCAACTATGGCTACACCTTC. This codes for CSPQRANYGYTF. This chain links TRBV29-1 with TRBJ1-2; no clear D gene. Germline CDR1 and CDR2: SQVTM and ANQGSEA. This CDR3 comprises 12 residues. V shed 8 bases and J shed 2 bases, with 12 bases lying between them.

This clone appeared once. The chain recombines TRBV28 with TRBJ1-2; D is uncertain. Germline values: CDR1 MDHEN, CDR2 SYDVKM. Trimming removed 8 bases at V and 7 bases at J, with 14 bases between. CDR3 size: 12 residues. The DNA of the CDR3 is TGTGCCAGCCTCACTCTATCGGGTGGCTACACCTTC. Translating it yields CASLTLSGGYTF.

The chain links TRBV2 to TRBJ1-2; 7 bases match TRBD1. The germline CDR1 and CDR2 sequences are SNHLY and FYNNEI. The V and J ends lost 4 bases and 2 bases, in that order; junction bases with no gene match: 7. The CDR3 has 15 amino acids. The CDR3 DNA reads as TGTGCCAGCAGTGCTGCTGCAGGGGGAAACTATGGCTACACCTTC. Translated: CASSAAAGGNYGYTF.

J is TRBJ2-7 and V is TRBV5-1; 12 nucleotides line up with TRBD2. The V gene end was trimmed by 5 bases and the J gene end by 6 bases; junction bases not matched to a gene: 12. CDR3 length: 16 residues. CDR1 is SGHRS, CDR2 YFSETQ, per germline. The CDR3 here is CASSRGTSGLGGEQYF. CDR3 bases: TGCGCCAGCAGTAGAGGGACTAGCGGGCTCGGCGGCGAGCAGTACTTC.

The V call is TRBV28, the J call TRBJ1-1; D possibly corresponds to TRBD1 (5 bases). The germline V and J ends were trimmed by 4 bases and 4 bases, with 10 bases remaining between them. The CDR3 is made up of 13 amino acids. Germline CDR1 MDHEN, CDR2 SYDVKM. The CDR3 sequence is CASSSGGVTEAFF. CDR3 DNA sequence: TGTGCCAGCAGTTCCGGGGGAGTCACTGAAGCTTTCTTT.

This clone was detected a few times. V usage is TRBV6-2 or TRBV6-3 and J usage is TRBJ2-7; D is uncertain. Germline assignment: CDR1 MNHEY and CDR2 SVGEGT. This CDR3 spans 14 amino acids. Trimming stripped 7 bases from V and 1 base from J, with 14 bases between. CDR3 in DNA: TGTGCCAGCATCCCGACTGGTCCTTCCTACGAGCAGTACTTC. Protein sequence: CASIPTGPSYEQYF.

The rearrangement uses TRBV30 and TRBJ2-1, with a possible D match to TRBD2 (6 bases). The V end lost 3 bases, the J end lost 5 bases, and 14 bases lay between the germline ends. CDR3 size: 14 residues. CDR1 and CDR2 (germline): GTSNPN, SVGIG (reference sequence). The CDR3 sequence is CAWRAAGPDNEQFF. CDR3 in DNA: TGTGCCTGGAGGGCCGCGGGACCGGACAATGAGCAGTTCTTC.

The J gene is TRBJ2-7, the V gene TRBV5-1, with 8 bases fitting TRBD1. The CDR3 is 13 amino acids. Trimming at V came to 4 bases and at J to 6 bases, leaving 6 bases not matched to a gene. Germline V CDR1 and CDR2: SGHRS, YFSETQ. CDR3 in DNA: TGCGCCAGCAGCCCGACCAGGGGGCTCGAGCAGTACTTC. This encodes CASSPTRGLEQYF.

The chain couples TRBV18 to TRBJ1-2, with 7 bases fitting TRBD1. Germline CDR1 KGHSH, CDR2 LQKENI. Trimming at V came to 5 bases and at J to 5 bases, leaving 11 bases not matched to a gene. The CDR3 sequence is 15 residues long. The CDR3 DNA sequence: TGTGCCAGCTCAACCGGGACAGTAGGTCCTTATGGCTACACCTTC. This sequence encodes CASSTGTVGPYGYTF.

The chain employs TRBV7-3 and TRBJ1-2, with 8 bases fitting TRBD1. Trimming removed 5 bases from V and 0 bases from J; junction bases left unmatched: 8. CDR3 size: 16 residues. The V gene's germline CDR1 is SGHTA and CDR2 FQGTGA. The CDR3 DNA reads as TGTGCCAGCAGCGTCGCAGGGGGCCAAGCTAACTATGGCTACACCTTC. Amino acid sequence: CASSVAGGQANYGYTF.

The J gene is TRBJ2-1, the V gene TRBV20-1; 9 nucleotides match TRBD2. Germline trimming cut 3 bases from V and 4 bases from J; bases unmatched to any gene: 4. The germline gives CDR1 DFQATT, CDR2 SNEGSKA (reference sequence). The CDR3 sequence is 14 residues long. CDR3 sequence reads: CSASGGGGYNEQFF. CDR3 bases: TGCAGTGCTAGTGGCGGGGGGGGTTACAATGAGCAGTTCTTC.

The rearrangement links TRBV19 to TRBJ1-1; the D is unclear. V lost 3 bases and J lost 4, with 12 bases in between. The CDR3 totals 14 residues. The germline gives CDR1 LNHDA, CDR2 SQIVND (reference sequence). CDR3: CASSIGLEGTEAFF. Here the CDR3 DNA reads TGTGCCAGTAGTATCGGGCTCGAGGGCACTGAAGCTTTCTTT.

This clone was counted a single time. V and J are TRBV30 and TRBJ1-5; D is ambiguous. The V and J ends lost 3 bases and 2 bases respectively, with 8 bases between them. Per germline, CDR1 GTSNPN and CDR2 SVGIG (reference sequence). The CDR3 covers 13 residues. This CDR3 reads CAWSGKGNQPQHF. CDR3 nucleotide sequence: TGTGCCTGGAGCGGGAAGGGCAATCAGCCCCAGCATTTT.

CDR3 loop: CASSGTGTGRTEAFF. As DNA, the CDR3 is TGTGCCAGCAGCGGCACCGGGACAGGGAGGACTGAAGCTTTCTTT. This sequence joins TRBV6-5 and TRBJ1-1; 9 positions match TRBD1. This CDR3 has 15 amino acids. V dropped 6 bases and J dropped 5; count of bases not matched to a gene: 10. CDR1 MNHEY and CDR2 SVGAGI come from the germline V gene.

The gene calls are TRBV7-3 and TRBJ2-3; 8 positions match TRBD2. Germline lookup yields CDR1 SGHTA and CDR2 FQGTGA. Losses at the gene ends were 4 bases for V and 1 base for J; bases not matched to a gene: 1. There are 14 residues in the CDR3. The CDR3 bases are TGTGCCAGCAGCTCGACTAGCGGCACAGATACGCAGTATTTT. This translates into CASSSTSGTDTQYF.

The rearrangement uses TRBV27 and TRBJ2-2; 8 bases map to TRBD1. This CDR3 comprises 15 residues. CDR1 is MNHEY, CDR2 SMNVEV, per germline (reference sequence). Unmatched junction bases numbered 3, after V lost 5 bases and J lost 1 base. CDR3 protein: CASSLGQGNTGELFF. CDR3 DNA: TGTGCCAGCAGTCTCGGACAGGGGAACACCGGGGAGCTGTTTTTT.

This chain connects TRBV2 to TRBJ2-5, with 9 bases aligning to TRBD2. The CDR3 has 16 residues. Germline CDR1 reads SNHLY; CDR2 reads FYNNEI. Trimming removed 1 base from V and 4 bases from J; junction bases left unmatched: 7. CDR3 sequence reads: CASSEGLAGKLETQYF. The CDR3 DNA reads TGTGCCAGCAGTGAAGGGCTAGCGGGAAAGTTAGAGACCCAGTACTTC.

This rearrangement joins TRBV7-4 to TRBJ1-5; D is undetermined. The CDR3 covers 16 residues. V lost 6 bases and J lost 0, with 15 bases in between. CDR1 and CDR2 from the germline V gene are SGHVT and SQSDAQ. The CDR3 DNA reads TGTGCCAGCAGTTTCAGTTATTGGTATAGCAATCAGCCCCAGCATTTT. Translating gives CASSFSYWYSNQPQHF.

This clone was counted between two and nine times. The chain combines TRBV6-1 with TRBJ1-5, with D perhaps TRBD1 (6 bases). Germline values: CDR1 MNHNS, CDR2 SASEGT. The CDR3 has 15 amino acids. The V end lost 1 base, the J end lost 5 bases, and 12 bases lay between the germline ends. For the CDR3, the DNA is TGTGCCAGCAGTGAAGGGGCAGGGGTTTATCAGCCCCAGCATTTT. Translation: CASSEGAGVYQPQHF.

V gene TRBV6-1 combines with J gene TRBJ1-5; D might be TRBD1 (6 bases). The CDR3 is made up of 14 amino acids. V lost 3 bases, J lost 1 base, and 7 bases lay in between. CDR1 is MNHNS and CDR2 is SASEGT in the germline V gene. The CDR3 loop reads CASSDGQSNQPQHF. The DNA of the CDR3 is TGTGCCAGCAGTGACGGACAGAGCAATCAGCCCCAGCATTTT.

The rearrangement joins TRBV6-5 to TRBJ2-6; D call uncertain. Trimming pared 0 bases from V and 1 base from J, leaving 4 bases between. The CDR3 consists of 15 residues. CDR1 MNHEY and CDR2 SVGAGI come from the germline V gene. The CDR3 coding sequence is TGTGCCAGCAGTTACTCCCCTTCTGGGGCCAACGTCCTGACTTTC. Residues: CASSYSPSGANVLTF.